Listed below are T cell receptor beta chains from one sample, sequenced in a study of blood T cell repertoires in COVID-19. TCRdb keeps only in-frame clones here, not all; method: immunoSEQ multiplex PCR. The repertoire holds about 180,000 clones, with 75% to 80% as singletons. The source material was peripheral blood. Receptors originate from a woman between 65 and 79 years old with acute or convalescent COVID-19. Each CDR3 is given with its conserved first and last residue. The order of the fields is V gene, D gene, J gene, clone size, CDR3 protein, CDR3 DNA. A D gene is named only where the DNA matches it firmly. Part of the rows lack a size; the others show once, few, many or a class for expanded clones.

TRBV25-1	TRBD1	TRBJ1-2	.	CASSSVQGKYGYTF	TGTGCCAGCAGCTCCGTACAGGGGAAATACGGCTACACCTTC
TRBV7-8	TRBD2	TRBJ2-5	.	CASSLREGGETQYF	TGTGCCAGCAGCTTAAGGGAGGGTGGGGAGACCCAGTACTTC
TRBV5-1	.	TRBJ2-1	few	CASSLSLDEQFF	TGCGCCAGCAGCTTGAGCCTTGATGAGCAGTTCTTC
TRBV5-6	TRBD2	TRBJ2-1	few	CASSFDLAGGWNEQFF	TGTGCCAGCAGCTTCGACCTAGCGGGAGGGTGGAATGAGCAGTTCTTC
TRBV2	TRBD1	TRBJ1-6	.	CASSATGSSPLHF	TGTGCCAGCAGTGCGACAGGGAGTTCACCCCTCCACTTT
TRBV6-1	TRBD2	TRBJ2-5	.	CASSELRASGRAETQYF	TGTGCCAGCAGTGAACTCAGAGCTAGCGGGAGGGCGGAGACCCAGTACTTC
TRBV4-1	TRBD1	TRBJ2-7	.	CASSLRDRESAQYF	TGCGCCAGCAGCTTGCGGGACAGGGAATCCGCGCAGTACTTC
TRBV5-4	TRBD1	TRBJ2-1	.	CASSLGTGHEFF	TGTGCCAGCAGCTTGGGGACAGGGCATGAGTTCTTC
TRBV7-2	TRBD2	TRBJ2-7	.	CASSWSSGNEQYF	TGTGCCAGCAGCTGGTCTAGCGGCAACGAGCAGTACTTC
TRBV7-2	.	TRBJ2-1	.	CASSEGRGNREFF	TGTGCCAGCAGCGAGGGTCGGGGTAATCGAGAGTTCTTC